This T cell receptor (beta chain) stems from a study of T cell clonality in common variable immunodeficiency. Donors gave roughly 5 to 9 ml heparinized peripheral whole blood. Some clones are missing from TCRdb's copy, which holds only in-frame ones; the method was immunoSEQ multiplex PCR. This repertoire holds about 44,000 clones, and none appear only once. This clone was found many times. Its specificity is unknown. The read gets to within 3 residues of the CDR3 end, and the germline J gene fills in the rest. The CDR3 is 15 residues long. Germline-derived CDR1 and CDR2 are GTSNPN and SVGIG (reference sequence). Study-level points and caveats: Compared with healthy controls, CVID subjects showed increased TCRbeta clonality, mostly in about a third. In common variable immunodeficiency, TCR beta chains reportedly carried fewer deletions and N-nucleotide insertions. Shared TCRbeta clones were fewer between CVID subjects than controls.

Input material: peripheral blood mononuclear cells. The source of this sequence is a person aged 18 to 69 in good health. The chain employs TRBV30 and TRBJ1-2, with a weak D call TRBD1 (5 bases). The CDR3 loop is CAWSVINGLGHGYTF. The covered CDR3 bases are TGTGCCTGGAGTGTAATTAACGGCCTCGGACACGGC. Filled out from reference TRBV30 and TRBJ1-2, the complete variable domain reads SQTIHQWPATLVQPVGSPLSLECTVEGTSNPNLYWYRQAAGRGLQLLFYSVGIGQISSEVPQNLSASRPQDRQFILSSKKLLLSDSGFYLCAWSVINGLGHGYTFGSGTRLTVV.